In this sample, the clone carrying this T cell receptor (beta chain) turned up a few times. The antigen is not known. The record originates from a study of cytomegalovirus exposure and HLA in healthy donors. About the study: HLA-typed donors contributed about 85 million unique TCRs, which were held in an early data release. Study results and caveats: Testing in vitro showed three CMV-associated chains specific for CMV antigens. Later on, an analysis found that several of the most significant clusters appeared to be linked to common viral pathogens, which included parvovirus B19. Later analysis suggested most CMV-associated TCR beta chains were HLA-restricted.

The CDR3 loop spans 14 amino acids. Between the trimmed V and J ends, which lost 6 bases and 2 bases, there was a span of 13 bases. Per the germline V gene, CDR1 is MNHNY and CDR2 is SVGAGI (reference sequence). With 60 Vbeta and 13 Jbeta primers, the PCR was carried out. Some clones are missing from TCRdb's copy, which holds only in-frame ones; the method was immunoSEQ multiplex PCR. The sample contains about 93,000 clones, about 78% of which appear only once. The source of this sequence is a woman aged 40 to 49 in good health and CMV-seronegative. Sequencing was done on a sample of PBMCs. The chain couples TRBV6-6 to TRBJ1-1, with a tentative D call TRBD1 (5 bases). In DNA, the CDR3 is TGTGCCAGCAGGGGCGGGACGGCTAACACTGAAGCTTTCTTT. It translates to CASRGGTANTEAFF.